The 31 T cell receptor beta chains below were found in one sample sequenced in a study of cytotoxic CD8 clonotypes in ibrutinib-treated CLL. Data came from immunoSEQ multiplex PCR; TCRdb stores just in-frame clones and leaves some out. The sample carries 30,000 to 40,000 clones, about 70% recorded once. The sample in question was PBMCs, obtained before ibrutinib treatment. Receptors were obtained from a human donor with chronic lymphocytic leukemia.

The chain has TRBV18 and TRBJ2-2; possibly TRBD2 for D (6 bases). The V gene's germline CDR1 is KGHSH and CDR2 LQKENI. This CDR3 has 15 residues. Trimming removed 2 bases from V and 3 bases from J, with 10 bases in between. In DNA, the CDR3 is TGTGCCAGCTCACCAAAACTAGCTGACACCGGGGAGCTGTTTTTT. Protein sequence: CASSPKLADTGELFF.

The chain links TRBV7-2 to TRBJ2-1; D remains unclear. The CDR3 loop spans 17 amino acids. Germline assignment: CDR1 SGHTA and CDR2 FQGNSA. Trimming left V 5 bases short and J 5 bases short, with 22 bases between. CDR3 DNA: TGTGCCAGCAGCCTACGTCTAGGGTTGGGTCCCCACAATGAGCAGTTCTTC. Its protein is CASSLRLGLGPHNEQFF.

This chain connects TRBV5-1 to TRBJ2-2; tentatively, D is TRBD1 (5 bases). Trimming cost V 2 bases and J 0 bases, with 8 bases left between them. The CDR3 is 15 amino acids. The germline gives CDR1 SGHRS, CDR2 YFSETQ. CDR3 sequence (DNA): TGCGCCAGCAGCTTAACAGGACCGAACACCGGGGAGCTGTTTTTT. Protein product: CASSLTGPNTGELFF.

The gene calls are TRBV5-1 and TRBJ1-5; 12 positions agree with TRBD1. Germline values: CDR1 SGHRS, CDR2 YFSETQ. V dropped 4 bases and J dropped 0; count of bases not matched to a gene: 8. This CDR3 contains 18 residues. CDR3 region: CASSPGTGGLYSNQPQHF. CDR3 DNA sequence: TGCGCCAGCAGCCCCGGGACAGGGGGCCTGTATAGCAATCAGCCCCAGCATTTT.

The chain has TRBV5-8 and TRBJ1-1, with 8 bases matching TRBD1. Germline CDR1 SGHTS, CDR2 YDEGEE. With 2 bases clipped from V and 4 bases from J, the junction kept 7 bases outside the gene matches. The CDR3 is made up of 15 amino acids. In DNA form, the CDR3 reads TGTGCCAGCAGCTTTAGGCCAGGGGGCGGCACTGAAGCTTTCTTT. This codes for CASSFRPGGGTEAFF. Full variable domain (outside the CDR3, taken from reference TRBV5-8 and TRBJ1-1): EAGVTQSPTHLIKTRGQQATLRCSPISGHTSVYWYQQALGLGLQFLLWYDEGEERNRGNFPPRFSGRQFPNYSSELNVNALELEDSALYLCASSFRPGGGTEAFFGQGTRLTVV.

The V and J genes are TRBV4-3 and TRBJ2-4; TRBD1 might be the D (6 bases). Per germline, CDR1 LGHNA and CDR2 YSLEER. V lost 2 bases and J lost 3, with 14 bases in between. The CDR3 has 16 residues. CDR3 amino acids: CASSQRAGENKNIQYF. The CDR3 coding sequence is TGCGCCAGCAGCCAAAGGGCAGGGGAAAACAAAAACATTCAGTACTTC.

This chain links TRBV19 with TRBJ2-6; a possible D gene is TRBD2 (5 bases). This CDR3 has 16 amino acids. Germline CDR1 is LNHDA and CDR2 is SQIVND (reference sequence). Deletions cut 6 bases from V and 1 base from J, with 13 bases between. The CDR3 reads CASRSLWESGANVLTF. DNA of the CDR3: TGTGCCAGTAGGAGTTTGTGGGAGTCTGGGGCCAACGTCCTGACTTTC.

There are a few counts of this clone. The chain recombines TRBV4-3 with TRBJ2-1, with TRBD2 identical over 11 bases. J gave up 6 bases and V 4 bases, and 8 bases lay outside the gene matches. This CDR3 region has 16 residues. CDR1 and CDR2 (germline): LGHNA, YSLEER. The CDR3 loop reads CASSLKTGTSGNEQFF. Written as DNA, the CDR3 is TGCGCCAGCAGCCTAAAGACCGGGACTAGCGGCAATGAGCAGTTCTTC.

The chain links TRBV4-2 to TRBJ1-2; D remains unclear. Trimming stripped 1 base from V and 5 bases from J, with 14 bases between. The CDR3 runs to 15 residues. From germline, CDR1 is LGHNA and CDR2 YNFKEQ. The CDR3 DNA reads TGTGCCAGCAGCCAAGTTGACCCGTCGGGGTATGGCTACACCTTC. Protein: CASSQVDPSGYGYTF.

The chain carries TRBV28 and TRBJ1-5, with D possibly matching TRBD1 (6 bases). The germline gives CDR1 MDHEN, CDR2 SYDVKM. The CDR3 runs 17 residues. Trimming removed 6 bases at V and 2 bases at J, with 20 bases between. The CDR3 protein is CASRSSQGSWGNQPQHF. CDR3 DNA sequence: TGTGCCAGCAGGTCCTCGCAGGGGTCGTGGGGCAATCAGCCCCAGCATTTT.

In DNA, the CDR3 is TGTGCCAGCAGCTGGGGGCTGTCCTCTGGAAACACCATATATTTT. Amino acid sequence: CASSWGLSSGNTIYF. J is TRBJ1-3 and V is TRBV5-4, with D maybe TRBD1 (6 bases). Trimming removed 3 bases at V and 0 bases at J, with 10 bases between. CDR1 and CDR2 from the germline V gene are SGHNT and YYREEE (reference sequence). CDR3 length equals 15 residues.

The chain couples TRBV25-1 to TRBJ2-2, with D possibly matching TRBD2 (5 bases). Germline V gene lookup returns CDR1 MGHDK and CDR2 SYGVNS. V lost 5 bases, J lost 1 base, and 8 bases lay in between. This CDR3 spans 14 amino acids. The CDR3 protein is CASSFAGNTGELFF. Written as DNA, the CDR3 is TGTGCCAGCAGTTTCGCGGGGAACACCGGGGAGCTGTTTTTT. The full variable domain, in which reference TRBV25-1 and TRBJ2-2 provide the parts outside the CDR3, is EADIYQTPRYLVIGTGKKITLECSQTMGHDKMYWYQQDPGMELHLIHYSYGVNSTEKGDLSSESTVSRIRTEHFPLTLESARPSHTSQYLCASSFAGNTGELFFGEGSRLTVL.

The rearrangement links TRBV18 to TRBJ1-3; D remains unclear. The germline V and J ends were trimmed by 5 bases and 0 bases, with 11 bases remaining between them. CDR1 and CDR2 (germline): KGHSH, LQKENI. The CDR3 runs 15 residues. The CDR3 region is CASSTNMNSGNTIYF. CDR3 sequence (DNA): TGTGCCAGCTCAACGAACATGAACTCTGGAAACACCATATATTTT.

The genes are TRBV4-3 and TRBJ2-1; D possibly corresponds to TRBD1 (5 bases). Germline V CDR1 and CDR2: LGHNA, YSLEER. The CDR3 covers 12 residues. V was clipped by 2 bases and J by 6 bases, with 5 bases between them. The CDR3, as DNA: TGCGCCAGCAGCCAAACAGGCAATGAGCAGTTCTTC. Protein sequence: CASSQTGNEQFF.

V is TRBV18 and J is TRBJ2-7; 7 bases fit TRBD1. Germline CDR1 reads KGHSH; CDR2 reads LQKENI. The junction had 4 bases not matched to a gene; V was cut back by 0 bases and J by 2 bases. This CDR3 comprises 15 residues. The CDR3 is CASSPPGTVTYEQYF. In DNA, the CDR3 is TGTGCCAGCTCACCACCCGGGACAGTGACCTACGAGCAGTACTTC.

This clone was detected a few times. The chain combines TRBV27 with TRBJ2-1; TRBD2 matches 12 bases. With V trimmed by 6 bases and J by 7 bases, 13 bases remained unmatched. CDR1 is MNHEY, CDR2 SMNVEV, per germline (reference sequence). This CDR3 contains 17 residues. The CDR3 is CASSPTVTSGRLNEQFF. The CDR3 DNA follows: TGTGCCAGCAGCCCTACCGTGACTAGCGGGAGATTAAATGAGCAGTTCTTC.

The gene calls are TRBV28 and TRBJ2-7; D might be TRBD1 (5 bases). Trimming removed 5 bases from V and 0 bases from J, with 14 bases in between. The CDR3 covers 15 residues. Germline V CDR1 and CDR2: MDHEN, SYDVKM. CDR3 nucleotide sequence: TGTGCCAGCAGTACACAGGCTCCCAGCTCCTACGAGCAGTACTTC. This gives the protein CASSTQAPSSYEQYF.

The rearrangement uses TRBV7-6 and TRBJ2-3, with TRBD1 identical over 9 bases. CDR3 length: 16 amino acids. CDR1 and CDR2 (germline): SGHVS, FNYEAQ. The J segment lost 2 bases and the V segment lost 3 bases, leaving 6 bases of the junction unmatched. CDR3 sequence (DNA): TGTGCCAGCAGCTTTAAGGGACAGGGTCCCACAGATACGCAGTATTTT. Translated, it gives CASSFKGQGPTDTQYF. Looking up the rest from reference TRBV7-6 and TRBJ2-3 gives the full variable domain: GAGVSQSPRYKVTKRGQDVALRCDPISGHVSLYWYRQALGQGPEFLTYFNYEAQQDKSGLPNDRFSAERPEGSISTLTIQRTEQRDSAMYRCASSFKGQGPTDTQYFGPGTRLTVL.

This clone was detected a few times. The CDR3 region has the DNA TGTGCCAGCTCACCACCGGGGGCCCTCTCCTACGAGCAGTACTTC. This encodes CASSPPGALSYEQYF. The rearrangement joins TRBV18 to TRBJ2-7; D may be TRBD1 (6 bases). Germline-derived CDR1 and CDR2 are KGHSH and LQKENI. The V end lost 0 bases, the J end lost 0 bases, and 9 bases lay between the germline ends. The CDR3 length is 15 residues. The entire variable domain, with the rest obtained from reference TRBV18 and TRBJ2-7, is as follows: NAGVMQNPRHLVRRRGQEARLRCSPMKGHSHVYWYRQLPEEGLKFMVYLQKENIIDESGMPKERFSAEFPKEGPSILRIQQVVRGDSAAYFCASSPPGALSYEQYFGPGTRLTVT.

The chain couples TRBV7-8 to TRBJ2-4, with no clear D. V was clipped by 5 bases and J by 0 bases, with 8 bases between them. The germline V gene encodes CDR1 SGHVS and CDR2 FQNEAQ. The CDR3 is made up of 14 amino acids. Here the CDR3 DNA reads TGTGCCAGCAGCCTTAATCTAGCCAAAAACATTCAGTACTTC. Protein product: CASSLNLAKNIQYF.

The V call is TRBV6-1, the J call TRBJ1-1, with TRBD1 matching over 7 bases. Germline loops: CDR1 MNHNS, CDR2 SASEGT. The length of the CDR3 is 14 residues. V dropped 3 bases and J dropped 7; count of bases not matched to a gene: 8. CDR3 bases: TGTGCCAGCAGTGAGACAGGGATGGAGTTTGAAGCTTTCTTT. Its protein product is CASSETGMEFEAFF.

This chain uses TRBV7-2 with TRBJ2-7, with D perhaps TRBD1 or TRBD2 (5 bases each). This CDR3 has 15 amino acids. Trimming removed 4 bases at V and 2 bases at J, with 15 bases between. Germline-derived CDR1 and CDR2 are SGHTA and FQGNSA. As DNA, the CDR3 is TGTGCCAGCAGCTCCGCCGGGGCAGATCCCTACGAGCAGTACTTC. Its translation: CASSSAGADPYEQYF.

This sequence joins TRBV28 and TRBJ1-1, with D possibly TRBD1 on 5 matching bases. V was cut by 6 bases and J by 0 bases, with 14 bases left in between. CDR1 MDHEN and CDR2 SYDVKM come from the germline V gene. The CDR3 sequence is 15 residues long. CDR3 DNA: TGTGCCAGCAGCCATCCCAGGGCGCTGAACACTGAAGCTTTCTTT. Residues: CASSHPRALNTEAFF.

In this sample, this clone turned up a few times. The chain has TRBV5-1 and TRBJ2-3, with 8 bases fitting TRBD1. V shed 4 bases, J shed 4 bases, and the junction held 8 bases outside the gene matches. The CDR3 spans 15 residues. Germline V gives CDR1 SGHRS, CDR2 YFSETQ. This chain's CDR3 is CASSQRQGSADTQYF. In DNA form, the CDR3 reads TGCGCCAGCAGCCAAAGACAGGGGAGTGCAGATACGCAGTATTTT.

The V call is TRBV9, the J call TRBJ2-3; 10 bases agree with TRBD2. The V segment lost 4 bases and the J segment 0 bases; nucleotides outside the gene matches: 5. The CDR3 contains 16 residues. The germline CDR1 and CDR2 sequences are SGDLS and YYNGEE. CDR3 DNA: TGTGCCAGCAGCTTCTCGACTAGCGGGAGCACAGATACGCAGTATTTT. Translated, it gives CASSFSTSGSTDTQYF. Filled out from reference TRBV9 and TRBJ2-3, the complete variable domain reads DSGVTQTPKHLITATGQRVTLRCSPRSGDLSVYWYQQSLDQGLQFLIQYYNGEERAKGNILERFSAQQFPDLHSELNLSSLELGDSALYFCASSFSTSGSTDTQYFGPGTRLTVL.

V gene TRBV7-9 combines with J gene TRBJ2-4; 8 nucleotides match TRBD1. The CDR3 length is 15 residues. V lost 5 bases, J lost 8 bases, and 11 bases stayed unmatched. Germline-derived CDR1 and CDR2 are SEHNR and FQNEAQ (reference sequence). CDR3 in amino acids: CASSTQTGEGDIQYF. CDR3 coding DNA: TGTGCCAGCAGCACTCAGACAGGGGAAGGGGACATTCAGTACTTC.

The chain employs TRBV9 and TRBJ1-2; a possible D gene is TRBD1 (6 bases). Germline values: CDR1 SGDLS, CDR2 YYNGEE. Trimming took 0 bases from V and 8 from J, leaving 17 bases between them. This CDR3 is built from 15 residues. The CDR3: CASSVVSGEVGGYTF. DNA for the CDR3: TGTGCCAGCAGCGTAGTGTCAGGGGAGGTCGGCGGCTACACCTTC.

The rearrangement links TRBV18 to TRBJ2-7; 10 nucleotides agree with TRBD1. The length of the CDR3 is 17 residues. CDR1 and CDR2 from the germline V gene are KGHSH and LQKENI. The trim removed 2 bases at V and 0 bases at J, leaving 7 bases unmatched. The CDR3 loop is CASSPLGQGRTSYEQYF. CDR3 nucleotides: TGTGCCAGCTCACCATTGGGACAGGGGCGAACCTCCTACGAGCAGTACTTC.

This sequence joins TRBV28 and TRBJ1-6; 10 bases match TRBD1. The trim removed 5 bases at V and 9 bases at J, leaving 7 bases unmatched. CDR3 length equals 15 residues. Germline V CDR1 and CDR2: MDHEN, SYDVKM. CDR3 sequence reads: CASSLGQGVVSPLHF. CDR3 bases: TGTGCCAGCAGTCTTGGACAGGGGGTGGTTTCACCCCTCCACTTT. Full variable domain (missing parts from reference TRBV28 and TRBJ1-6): DVKVTQSSRYLVKRTGEKVFLECVQDMDHENMFWYRQDPGLGLRLIYFSYDVKMKEKGDIPEGYSVSREKKERFSLILESASTNQTSMYLCASSLGQGVVSPLHFGNGTRLTVT.

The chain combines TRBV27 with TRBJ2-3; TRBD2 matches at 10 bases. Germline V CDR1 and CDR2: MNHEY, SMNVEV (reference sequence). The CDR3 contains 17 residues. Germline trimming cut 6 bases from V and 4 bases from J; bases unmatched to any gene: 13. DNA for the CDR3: TGTGCCAGCAGCCTAGGATTGGTAGCGGGGGGCTCAGATACGCAGTATTTT. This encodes CASSLGLVAGGSDTQYF.

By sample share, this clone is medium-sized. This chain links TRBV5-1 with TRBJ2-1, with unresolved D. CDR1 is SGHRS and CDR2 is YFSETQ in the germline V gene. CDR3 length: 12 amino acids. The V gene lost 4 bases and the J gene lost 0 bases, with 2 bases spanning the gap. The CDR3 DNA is TGCGCCAGCAGCCTCTCCTACAATGAGCAGTTCTTC. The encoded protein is CASSLSYNEQFF.